This TCR beta chain was profiled in a study of blood T cells in healthy people across ages. A J-beta primer mix and a sample-barcoded 5' primer were used in a second PCR of roughly 6 to 11 cycles. TCRdb reanalysed the 5' RACE reads using MiXCR and keeps one entry per CDR3 protein. Of hundreds of thousands of distinct CDR3 sequences listed, roughly 31% are singletons. This clonotype appeared a few times. V lost 3 bases, J lost 1 base, and 6 bases lay in between. Germline-derived CDR1 and CDR2 are SQVTM and ANQGSEA. This CDR3 spans 12 amino acids. This rearrangement joins TRBV29-1 to TRBJ1-1; D is unclear. Source material: blood. The sequence derives from a woman older than 75 in good health. The chain's CDR3 is CSVEFSNTEAFF. In nucleotides, the CDR3 is TGCAGCGTTGAGTTTTCGAACACTGAAGCTTTCTTT.